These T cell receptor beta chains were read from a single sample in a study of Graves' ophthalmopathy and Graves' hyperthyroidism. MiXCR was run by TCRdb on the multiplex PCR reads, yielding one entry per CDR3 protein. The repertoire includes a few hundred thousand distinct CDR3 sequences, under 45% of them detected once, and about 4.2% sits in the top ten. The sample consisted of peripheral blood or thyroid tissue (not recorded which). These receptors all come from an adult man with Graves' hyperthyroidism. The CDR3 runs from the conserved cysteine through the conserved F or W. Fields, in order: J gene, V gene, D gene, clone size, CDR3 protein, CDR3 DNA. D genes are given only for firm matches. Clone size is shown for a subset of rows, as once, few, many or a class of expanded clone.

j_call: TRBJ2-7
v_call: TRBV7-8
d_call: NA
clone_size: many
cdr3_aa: CASSFNTYEQYF
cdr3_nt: TGTGCCAGCAGCTTTAATACCTACGAGCAGTACTTC

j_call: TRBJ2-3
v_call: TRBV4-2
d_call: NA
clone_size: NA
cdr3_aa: CASSQDWLAELITDTQYF
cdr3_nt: TGTGCCAGCAGCCAAGATTGGTTAGCGGAACTCATCACAGATACGCAGTATTTT

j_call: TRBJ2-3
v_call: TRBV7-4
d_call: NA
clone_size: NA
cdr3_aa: CASSLATNTDTQYF
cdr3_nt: TGTGCCAGCAGTTTAGCAACTAACACAGATACGCAGTATTTT

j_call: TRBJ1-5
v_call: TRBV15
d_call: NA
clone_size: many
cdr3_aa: CATSRRTFQPQHF
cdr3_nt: TGTGCCACCAGCAGAAGGACATTCCAGCCCCAGCATTTT

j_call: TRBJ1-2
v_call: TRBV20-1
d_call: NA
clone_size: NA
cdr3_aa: CSARVTTNYGYTF
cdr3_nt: TGCAGTGCTAGGGTTACAACTAACTATGGCTACACCTTC

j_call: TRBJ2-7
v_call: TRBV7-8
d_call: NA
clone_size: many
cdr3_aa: CASSLDPAIAAYEQYF
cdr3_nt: TGTGCCAGCAGCTTAGATCCGGCCATAGCAGCCTACGAGCAGTACTTC

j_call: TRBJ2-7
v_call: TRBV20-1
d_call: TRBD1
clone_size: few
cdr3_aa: CSARREDRVVPYEQYF
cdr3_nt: TGCAGTGCCCGACGGGAAGACAGGGTGGTGCCCTACGAGCAGTACTTC

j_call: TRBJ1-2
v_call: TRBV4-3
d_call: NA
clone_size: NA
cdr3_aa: CASSQDGQFYGYTF
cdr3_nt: TGCGCCAGCAGCCAAGATGGACAGTTCTATGGCTACACCTTC

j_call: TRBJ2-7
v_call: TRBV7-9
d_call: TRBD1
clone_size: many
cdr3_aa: CASSSPGLTGDYEQYF
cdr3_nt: TGTGCCAGCAGCTCCCCCGGTCTCACAGGGGACTACGAGCAGTACTTC

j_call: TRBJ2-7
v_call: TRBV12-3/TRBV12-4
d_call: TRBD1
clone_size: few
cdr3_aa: CASSPPDGTGAMSYEQYF
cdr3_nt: TGTGCCAGCAGCCCCCCGGACGGGACAGGGGCGATGTCTTACGAGCAGTACTTC

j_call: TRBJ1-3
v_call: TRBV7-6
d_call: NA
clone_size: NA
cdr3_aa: CASSLAGSLSGNTIYF
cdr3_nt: TGTGCCAGCAGCTTAGCGGGGTCGCTCTCTGGAAACACCATATATTTT

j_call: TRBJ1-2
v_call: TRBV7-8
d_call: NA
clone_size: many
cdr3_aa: CASSSYAGDGYTF
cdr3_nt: TGTGCCAGCAGCTCTTACGCGGGGGATGGCTACACCTTC

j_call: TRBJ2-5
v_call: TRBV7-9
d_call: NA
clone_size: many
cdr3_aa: CASSPTEPGETQYF
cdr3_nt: TGTGCCAGCAGCCCGACAGAACCCGGAGAGACCCAGTACTTC

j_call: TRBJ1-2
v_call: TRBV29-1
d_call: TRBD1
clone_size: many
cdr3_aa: CSGIDRATSNYGYTF
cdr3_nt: TGCAGCGGAATAGACAGGGCTACTTCTAACTATGGCTACACCTTC

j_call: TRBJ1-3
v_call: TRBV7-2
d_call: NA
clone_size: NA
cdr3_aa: CASSLSTGGDTIYF
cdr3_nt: TGTGCCAGCAGCTTAAGCACGGGAGGGGACACCATATATTTT

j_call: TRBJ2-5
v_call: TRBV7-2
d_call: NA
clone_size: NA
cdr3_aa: CASSGTGTQYF
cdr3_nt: TGTGCCAGCAGCGGGACCGGGACCCAGTACTTC

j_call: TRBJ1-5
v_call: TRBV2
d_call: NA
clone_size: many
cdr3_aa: CASTGASGGASIWLNQPQHF
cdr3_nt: TGTGCCAGCACTGGTGCCTCGGGGGGGGCTTCAATCTGGCTCAATCAGCCCCAGCATTTT

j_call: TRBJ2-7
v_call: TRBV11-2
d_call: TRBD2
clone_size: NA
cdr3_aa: CASSPPRRSGTYEQYF
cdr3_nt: TGTGCCAGCAGCCCCCCCCGTCGTAGCGGGACGTACGAGCAGTACTTC

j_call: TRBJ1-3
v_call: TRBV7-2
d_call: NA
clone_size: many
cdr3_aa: CASSPRQWSSGNTIYF
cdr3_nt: TGTGCCAGCAGCCCAAGACAGTGGAGCTCTGGAAACACCATATATTTT

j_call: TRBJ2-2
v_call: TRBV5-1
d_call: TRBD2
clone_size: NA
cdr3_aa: CASSGGVAGELFF
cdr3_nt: TGCGCCAGCAGCGGGGGGGTCGCCGGGGAGCTGTTTTTT

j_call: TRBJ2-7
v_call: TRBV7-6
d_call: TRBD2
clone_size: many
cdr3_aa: CASSQEAGGSPFDEQYF
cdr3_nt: TGTGCCAGCAGCCAAGAAGCGGGAGGTTCCCCCTTCGACGAGCAGTACTTC

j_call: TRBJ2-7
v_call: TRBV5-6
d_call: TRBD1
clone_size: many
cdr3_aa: CASSYQDRVSEQYF
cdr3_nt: TGTGCCAGCAGCTATCAGGACAGGGTATCTGAGCAGTACTTC

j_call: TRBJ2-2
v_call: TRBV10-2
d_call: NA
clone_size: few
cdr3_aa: CASKRGTLNTGELFF
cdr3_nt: TGTGCCAGCAAGAGGGGTACTCTGAACACCGGGGAGCTGTTTTTT

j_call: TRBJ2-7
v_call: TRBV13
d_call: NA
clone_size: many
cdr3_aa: CASSLVLSGEQYF
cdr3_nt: TGTGCCAGCAGCTTAGTGTTGAGCGGGGAGCAGTACTTC

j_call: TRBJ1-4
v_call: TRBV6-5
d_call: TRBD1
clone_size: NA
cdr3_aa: CASSNIDRVRQKLFF
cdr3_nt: TGTGCCAGCAGTAACATCGACAGGGTTCGTCAAAAACTGTTTTTT

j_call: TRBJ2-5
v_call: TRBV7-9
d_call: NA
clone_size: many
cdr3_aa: CASSLGTRTPLRETQYF
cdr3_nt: TGTGCCAGCAGCTTAGGAACCCGGACTCCACTCAGGGAGACCCAGTACTTC

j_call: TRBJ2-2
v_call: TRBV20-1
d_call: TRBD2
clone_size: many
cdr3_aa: CSARDLGTSGMVGELFF
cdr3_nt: TGCAGTGCTAGAGATCTGGGGACTAGCGGGATGGTTGGGGAGCTGTTTTTT

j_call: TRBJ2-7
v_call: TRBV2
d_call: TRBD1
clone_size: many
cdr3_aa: CASREHQGAYEQYF
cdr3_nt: TGTGCCAGCAGGGAACATCAGGGGGCCTACGAGCAGTACTTC

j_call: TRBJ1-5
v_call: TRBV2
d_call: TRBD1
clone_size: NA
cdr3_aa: CASSADRAPNQPQHF
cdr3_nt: TGTGCCAGCAGTGCGGACAGGGCACCCAATCAGCCCCAGCATTTT

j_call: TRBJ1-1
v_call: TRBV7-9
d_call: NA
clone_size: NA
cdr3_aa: CASSSWSDNTEAFF
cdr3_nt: TGTGCCAGCAGCTCCTGGAGCGACAACACTGAAGCTTTCTTT